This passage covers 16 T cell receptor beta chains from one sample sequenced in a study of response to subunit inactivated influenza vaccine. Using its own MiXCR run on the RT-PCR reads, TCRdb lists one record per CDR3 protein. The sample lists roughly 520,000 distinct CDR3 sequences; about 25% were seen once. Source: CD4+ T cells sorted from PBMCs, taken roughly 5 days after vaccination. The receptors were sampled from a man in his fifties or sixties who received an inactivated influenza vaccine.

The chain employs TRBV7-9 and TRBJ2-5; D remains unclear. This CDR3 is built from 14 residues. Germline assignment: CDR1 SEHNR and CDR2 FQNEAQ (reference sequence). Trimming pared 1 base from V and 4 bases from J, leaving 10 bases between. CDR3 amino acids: CASSLVPARETQYF. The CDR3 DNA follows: TGTGCCAGCAGCTTAGTACCGGCCCGAGAGACCCAGTACTTC. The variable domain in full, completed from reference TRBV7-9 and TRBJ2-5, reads DTGVSQNPRHKITKRGQNVTFRCDPISEHNRLYWYRQTLGQGPEFLTYFQNEAQLEKSRLLSDRFSAERPKGSFSTLEIQRTEQGDSAMYLCASSLVPARETQYFGPGTRLLVL.

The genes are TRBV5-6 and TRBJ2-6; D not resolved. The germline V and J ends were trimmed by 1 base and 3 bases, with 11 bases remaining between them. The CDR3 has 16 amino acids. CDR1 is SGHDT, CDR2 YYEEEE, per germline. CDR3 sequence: CASSLYGSNGANVLTF. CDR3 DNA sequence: TGTGCCAGCAGCTTGTACGGGTCTAATGGGGCCAACGTCCTGACTTTC.

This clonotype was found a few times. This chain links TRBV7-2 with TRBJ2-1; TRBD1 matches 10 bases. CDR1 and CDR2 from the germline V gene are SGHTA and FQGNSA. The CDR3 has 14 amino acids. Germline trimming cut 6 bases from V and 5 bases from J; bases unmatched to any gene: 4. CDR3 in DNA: TGTGCCAGCAGACAGGGACAGGGGAACAATGAGCAGTTCTTC. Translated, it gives CASRQGQGNNEQFF.

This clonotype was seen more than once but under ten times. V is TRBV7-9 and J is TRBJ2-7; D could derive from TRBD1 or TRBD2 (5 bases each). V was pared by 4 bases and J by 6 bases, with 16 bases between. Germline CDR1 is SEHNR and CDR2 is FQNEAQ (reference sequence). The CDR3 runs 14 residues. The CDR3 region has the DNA TGTGCCAGCAGCTCGGAAACACGGGGCGGCGAGCAGTACTTC. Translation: CASSSETRGGEQYF.

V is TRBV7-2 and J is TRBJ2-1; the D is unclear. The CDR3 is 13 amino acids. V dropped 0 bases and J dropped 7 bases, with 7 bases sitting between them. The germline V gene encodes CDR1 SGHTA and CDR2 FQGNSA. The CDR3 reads CASSLAPSNEQFF. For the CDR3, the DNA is TGTGCCAGCAGCTTAGCTCCGTCAAATGAGCAGTTCTTC.

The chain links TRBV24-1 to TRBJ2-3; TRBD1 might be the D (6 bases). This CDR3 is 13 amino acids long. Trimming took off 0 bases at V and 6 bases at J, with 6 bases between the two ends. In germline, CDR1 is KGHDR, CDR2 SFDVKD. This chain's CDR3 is CATSDLDRDTQYF. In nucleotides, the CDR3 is TGTGCCACCAGTGATTTGGACAGGGATACGCAGTATTTT.

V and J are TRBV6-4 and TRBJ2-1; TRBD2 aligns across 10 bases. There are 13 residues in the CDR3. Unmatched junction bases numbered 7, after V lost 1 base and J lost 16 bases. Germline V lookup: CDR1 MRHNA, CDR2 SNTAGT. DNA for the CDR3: TGTGCCAGCAGTGACTTGGCTAGCGGGAGACTTTTCTTC. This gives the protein CASSDLASGRLFF.

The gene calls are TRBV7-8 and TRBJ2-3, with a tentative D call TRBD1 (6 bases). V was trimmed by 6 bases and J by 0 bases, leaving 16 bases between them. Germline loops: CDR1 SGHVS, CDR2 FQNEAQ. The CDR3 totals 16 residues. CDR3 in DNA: TGTGCCAGCAGTCACAAACAGGGCTCCAGCACAGATACGCAGTATTTT. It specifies CASSHKQGSSTDTQYF. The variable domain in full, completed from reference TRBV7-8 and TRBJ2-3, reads GAGVSQSPRYKVAKRGQDVALRCDPISGHVSLFWYQQALGQGPEFLTYFQNEAQLDKSGLPSDRFFAERPEGSVSTLKIQRTQQEDSAVYLCASSHKQGSSTDTQYFGPGTRLTVL.

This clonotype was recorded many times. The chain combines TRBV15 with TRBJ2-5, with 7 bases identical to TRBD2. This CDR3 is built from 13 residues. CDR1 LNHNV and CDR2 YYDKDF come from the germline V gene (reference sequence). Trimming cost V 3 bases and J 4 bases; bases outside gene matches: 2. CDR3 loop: CATSRGGPETQYF. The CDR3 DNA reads TGTGCCACCAGCAGGGGAGGGCCAGAGACCCAGTACTTC. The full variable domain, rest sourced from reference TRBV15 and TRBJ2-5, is DAMVIQNPRYQVTQFGKPVTLSCSQTLNHNVMYWYQQKSSQAPKLLFHYYDKDFNNEADTPDNFQSRRPNTSFCFLDIRSPGLGDTAMYLCATSRGGPETQYFGPGTRLLVL.

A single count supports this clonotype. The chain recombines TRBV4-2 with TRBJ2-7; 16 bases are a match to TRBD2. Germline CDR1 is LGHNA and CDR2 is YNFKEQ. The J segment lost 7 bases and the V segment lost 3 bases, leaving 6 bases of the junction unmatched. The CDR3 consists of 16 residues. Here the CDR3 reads CASSQGTSGRAGEQYF. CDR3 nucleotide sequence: TGTGCCAGCAGCCAGGGGACTAGCGGGAGGGCCGGGGAGCAGTACTTC.

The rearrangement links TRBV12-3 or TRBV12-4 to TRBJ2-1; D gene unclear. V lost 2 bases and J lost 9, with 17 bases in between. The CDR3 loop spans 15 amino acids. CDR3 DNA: TGTGCCAGCAGTTTAAGGGTCGCCAGTGGCCTTGAGCAGTTCTTC. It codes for CASSLRVASGLEQFF.

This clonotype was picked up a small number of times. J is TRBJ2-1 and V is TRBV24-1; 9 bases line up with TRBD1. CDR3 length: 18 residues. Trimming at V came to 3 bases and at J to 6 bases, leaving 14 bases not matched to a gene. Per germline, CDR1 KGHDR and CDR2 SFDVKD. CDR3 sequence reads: CATSDRDIGQGILNEQFF. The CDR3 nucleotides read TGTGCCACCAGTGATCGTGACATAGGACAGGGGATTCTCAATGAGCAGTTCTTC.

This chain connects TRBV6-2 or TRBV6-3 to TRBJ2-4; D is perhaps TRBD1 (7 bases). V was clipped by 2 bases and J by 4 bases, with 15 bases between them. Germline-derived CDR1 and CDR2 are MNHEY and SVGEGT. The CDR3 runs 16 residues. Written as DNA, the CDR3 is TGTGCCAGCAGTTACGCGCCGCGGGACAGAAAAAACATTCAGTACTTC. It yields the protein CASSYAPRDRKNIQYF.

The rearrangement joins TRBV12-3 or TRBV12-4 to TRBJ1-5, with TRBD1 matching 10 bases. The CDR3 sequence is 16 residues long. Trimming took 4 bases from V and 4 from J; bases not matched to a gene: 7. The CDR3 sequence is CASSSPGQGPNQPQHF. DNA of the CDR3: TGTGCCAGCAGTTCACCGGGACAGGGGCCTAATCAGCCCCAGCATTTT.

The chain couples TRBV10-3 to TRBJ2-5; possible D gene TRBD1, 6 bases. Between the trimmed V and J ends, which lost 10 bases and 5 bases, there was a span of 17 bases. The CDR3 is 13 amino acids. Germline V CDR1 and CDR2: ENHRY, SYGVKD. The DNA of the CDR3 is TGTGCCAGTGCACAGGGAGTGGGCGAGACCCAGTACTTC. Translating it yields CASAQGVGETQYF.

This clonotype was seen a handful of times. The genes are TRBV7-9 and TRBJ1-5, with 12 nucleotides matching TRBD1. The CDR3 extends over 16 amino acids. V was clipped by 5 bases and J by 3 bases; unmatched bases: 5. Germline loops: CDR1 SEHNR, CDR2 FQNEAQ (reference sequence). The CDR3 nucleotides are TGTGCCAGCAGCGACCGGGACAGGGGGCCCAATCAGCCCCAGCATTTT. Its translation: CASSDRDRGPNQPQHF.